Each of the 18 T cell receptor beta chains below was sequenced from the same sample in a study of OX40 agonist ivuxolimab in advanced cancers. Assay used: immunoSEQ multiplex PCR; TCRdb lists only in-frame clones, some missing. The sample includes tens of thousands of clones, around 84% of them seen just once. Sequencing was performed on CD4+ or CD8+ T cells sorted from blood, taken in a trial of the OX40 agonist ivuxolimab. The receptors here all came from an adult with an advanced solid tumor such as melanoma, head and neck, liver or kidney cancer.

The J gene is TRBJ1-2, the V gene TRBV4-1, with no clear D. Germline CDR1 and CDR2: MGHRA and YSYEKL. Trimming took 0 bases from V and 4 from J, leaving 15 bases between them. The CDR3 consists of 16 residues. The CDR3 reads CASSQDNPYSSYGYTF. The CDR3 nucleotides read TGCGCCAGCAGCCAAGATAATCCCTACAGTTCCTATGGCTACACCTTC.

This clone occurred a few times. This sequence joins TRBV11-2 and TRBJ1-2, with D perhaps matching TRBD1 (6 bases). Trimming shortened V by 5 bases and J by 8 bases, and 9 bases separated the two germline ends. The CDR3 has 11 residues. The V gene's germline CDR1 is SGHAT and CDR2 FQNNGV. Here the CDR3 DNA reads TGTGCCAGCAGCCCAGGGGTCGGCTACACCTTC. It encodes CASSPGVGYTF.

The chain couples TRBV10-1 to TRBJ2-5, with 8 bases lining up with TRBD1. CDR1 is WNHNN and CDR2 is SYGVQD in the germline V gene (reference sequence). J lost 2 bases, V lost 8 bases, and 10 bases had no gene match. The CDR3 is made up of 15 amino acids. The CDR3 DNA sequence: TGCGCCAGCGGACAGGGAATGGGGCGGCAAGAGACCCAGTACTTC. This translates into CASGQGMGRQETQYF.

The rearrangement joins TRBV21-1 to TRBJ2-7; TRBD1, the table's D call, was not compared with the DNA. TRBV21-1 is a pseudogene segment. The CDR3 has 12 amino acids. The CDR3 is CASSPTGYEQYF. The CDR3 nucleotides read TGTGCCAGCAGCCCTACAGGGTACGAGCAGTACTTC.

The chain carries TRBV11-1 and TRBJ2-5, with D tentatively TRBD1 (5 bases). The CDR3 consists of 17 residues. From germline, CDR1 is SGHAT and CDR2 FQDESV (reference sequence). V gave up 5 bases and J gave up 0 bases, with 19 bases separating them. CDR3 nucleotide sequence: TGTGCCAGCAGCACCAGAGGAGTGGGGCCCAACCAAGAGACCCAGTACTTC. Translated, it gives CASSTRGVGPNQETQYF.

The CDR3 bases are TGTGCCAGCAGTGAGGGGATAGCAACTAATGAAAAACTGTTTTTT. Protein product: CASSEGIATNEKLFF. The chain uses TRBV2 and TRBJ1-4, with D unresolved. Germline V lookup: CDR1 SNHLY, CDR2 FYNNEI. The CDR3 consists of 15 residues. V dropped 3 bases and J dropped 0 bases, with 8 bases sitting between them.

The V and J genes are TRBV5-1 and TRBJ2-7; TRBD1 matches 8 bases. V was pared by 4 bases and J by 5 bases, with 8 bases of the junction left unmatched. Per the germline V gene, CDR1 is SGHRS and CDR2 is YFSETQ. The CDR3 length is 14 residues. This chain's CDR3 is CASSVLQGEDEQYF. The DNA for the CDR3 is TGCGCCAGCAGCGTCTTACAGGGGGAGGACGAGCAGTACTTC.

The rearrangement uses TRBV19 and TRBJ1-1; the match to TRBD1 covers 12 bases. Germline trimming cut 6 bases from V and 5 bases from J; bases unmatched to any gene: 10. CDR1 is LNHDA and CDR2 is SQIVND in the germline V gene (reference sequence). This CDR3 has 16 amino acids. DNA for the CDR3: TGTGCCAGTAGCCCTGGGACAGGGGGCGTAAGGACTGAAGCTTTCTTT. Its translation is CASSPGTGGVRTEAFF. Together with reference TRBV19 and TRBJ1-1, the CDR3 gives the full variable domain: DGGITQSPKYLFRKEGQNVTLSCEQNLNHDAMYWYRQDPGQGLRLIYYSQIVNDFQKGDIAEGYSVSREKKESFPLTVTSAQKNPTAFYLCASSPGTGGVRTEAFFGQGTRLTVV.

The rearrangement uses TRBV5-4 and TRBJ1-2; no firm D call. The V end was cut by 4 bases, the J end by 0 bases, with 10 bases between. The CDR3 has 14 amino acids. The germline CDR1 and CDR2 sequences are SGHNT and YYREEE (reference sequence). The CDR3 region is CASSRGATNYGYTF. Written as DNA, the CDR3 is TGTGCCAGCAGCCGGGGAGCAACTAACTATGGCTACACCTTC. Full variable domain (rest looked up from reference TRBV5-4 and TRBJ1-2): ETGVTQSPTHLIKTRGQQVTLRCSSQSGHNTVSWYQQALGQGPQFIFQYYREEENGRGNFPPRFSGLQFPNYSSELNVNALELDDSALYLCASSRGATNYGYTFGSGTRLTVV.

V gene TRBV4-2 combines with J gene TRBJ2-7, with TRBD2 identical over 11 bases. J lost 4 bases, V lost 4 bases, and 9 bases had no gene match. The CDR3 consists of 16 residues. Per the germline V gene, CDR1 is LGHNA and CDR2 is YNFKEQ. The DNA of the CDR3 is TGTGCCAGCAGCCGAGATAGCGGGAGGGCACGGTACGAGCAGTACTTC. Its protein product is CASSRDSGRARYEQYF.

V usage is TRBV5-6 and J usage is TRBJ1-1, with D unclear. V was trimmed by 0 bases and J by 5 bases, leaving 5 bases between them. Per the germline V gene, CDR1 is SGHDT and CDR2 is YYEEEE. There are 12 residues in the CDR3. The CDR3 reads CASSLVPTEAFF. Written as DNA, the CDR3 is TGTGCCAGCAGCTTGGTTCCAACTGAAGCTTTCTTT.

In nucleotides, the CDR3 is TGCGCCAGCACCCAGAGTCGGGGGATTAATTCACCCCTCCACTTT. Amino acid sequence: CASTQSRGINSPLHF. The genes are TRBV5-1 and TRBJ1-6, with D possibly TRBD1 on 5 matching bases. CDR1 and CDR2 (germline): SGHRS, YFSETQ. The CDR3 runs 15 residues. Trimming left V 6 bases short and J 6 bases short, with 16 bases between.

This chain links TRBV7-2 with TRBJ2-1; maybe TRBD1 (6 bases). V was cut by 1 base and J by 10 bases, with 17 bases left in between. CDR3 length: 15 amino acids. The germline CDR1 and CDR2 sequences are SGHTA and FQGNSA. CDR3 sequence (DNA): TGTGCCAGCAGCTTAGACTGGGGGCAGGGTCGGGAGCAGTTCTTC. Its translation: CASSLDWGQGREQFF.

The V call is TRBV28, the J call TRBJ2-1; 10 positions match TRBD2. The CDR3 is made up of 13 amino acids. The V and J ends lost 8 bases and 5 bases, in that order; junction bases with no gene match: 3. Germline V CDR1 and CDR2: MDHEN, SYDVKM. The CDR3 is CASRAGGDNEQFF. The CDR3 DNA follows: TGTGCCAGCCGAGCGGGAGGGGACAATGAGCAGTTCTTC.

This chain uses TRBV5-1 with TRBJ1-2; possible D gene TRBD1, 5 bases. The ends were cut back, 2 bases at V and 2 bases at J, with 13 bases in the middle. The CDR3 loop spans 15 amino acids. Germline V gene lookup returns CDR1 SGHRS and CDR2 YFSETQ. The CDR3 DNA reads TGCGCCAGCAGCTTCGACGGATGGGGGAACTATGGCTACACCTTC. Protein: CASSFDGWGNYGYTF. The full variable domain, with the rest looked up from reference TRBV5-1 and TRBJ1-2, is KAGVTQTPRYLIKTRGQQVTLSCSPISGHRSVSWYQQTPGQGLQFLFEYFSETQRNKGNFPGRFSGRQFSNSRSEMNVSTLELGDSALYLCASSFDGWGNYGYTFGSGTRLTVV.

This chain uses TRBV19 with TRBJ1-2; D remains unclear. CDR1 and CDR2 from the germline V gene are LNHDA and SQIVND (reference sequence). CDR3 size: 12 residues. V gave up 8 bases and J gave up 4 bases, with 11 bases separating them. DNA for the CDR3: TGTGCCAGTCAACAGTACCCCTATGGCTACACCTTC. Its protein is CASQQYPYGYTF.

The chain's CDR3 is CASSYLGGRGGNTIYF. The CDR3 region has the DNA TGTGCCAGCAGTTACCTCGGGGGCCGAGGTGGAAACACCATATATTTT. This rearrangement joins TRBV6-5 to TRBJ1-3; TRBD1 is a possible D gene (6 bases). The germline V and J ends were trimmed by 2 bases and 3 bases, with 14 bases remaining between them. The CDR3 covers 16 residues. Germline V lookup: CDR1 MNHEY, CDR2 SVGAGI.

This chain uses TRBV28 with TRBJ1-1; no clear D. The CDR3 is 16 residues long. Trimming removed 5 bases from V and 1 base from J, with 17 bases in between. CDR1 and CDR2 (germline): MDHEN, SYDVKM. The CDR3 loop reads CASSLSASGENTEAFF. The CDR3, as DNA: TGTGCCAGCAGTCTATCGGCCAGCGGGGAGAACACTGAAGCTTTCTTT. The full variable domain, completed using reference TRBV28 and TRBJ1-1, is DVKVTQSSRYLVKRTGEKVFLECVQDMDHENMFWYRQDPGLGLRLIYFSYDVKMKEKGDIPEGYSVSREKKERFSLILESASTNQTSMYLCASSLSASGENTEAFFGQGTRLTVV.